These 32 T cell receptor beta chains came from one sample sequenced in a study of molecular identifiers for immune sequencing clone quantification. TCRdb redid the calling of the PCR reads with MiXCR, one entry per CDR3 protein. Of some 100,000 distinct CDR3 sequences listed, roughly 38% are singletons. The sample consisted of naive CD8+ T cells from blood, with Jurkat cell RNA spiked in. Regarding subset: FACS-sorted CD8+CD4-CCR7+CD45RA+ naive T cells. Receptors originate from a human donor in good health. Some libraries in this study had Jurkat cell RNA spiked in.

Notes on this clonotype: A read error may explain this, as a much larger clone is one base away. The chain couples TRBV5-1 to TRBJ2-3; TRBD1 matches at 7 bases. This CDR3 has 15 amino acids. CDR1 is SGHRS, CDR2 YFSETQ, per germline. CDR3 protein: CASSFYSLGTDSQYF. The DNA of the CDR3 is TGCGCCAGCAGCTTCTACTCCCTAGGGACAGATTCGCAGTATTTT. Drawing the rest from reference TRBV5-1 and TRBJ2-3, the complete variable domain is KAGVTQTPRYLIKTRGQQVTLSCSPISGHRSVSWYQQTPGQGLQFLFEYFSETQRNKGNFPGRFSGRQFSNSRSEMNVSTLELGDSALYLCASSFYSLGTDSQYFGPGTRLTVL.

This sequence joins TRBV28 and TRBJ2-3; D might be TRBD1 (6 bases). The CDR3 contains 17 residues. The germline V gene has CDR1 MDHEN and CDR2 SYDVKM. V gave up 5 bases and J gave up 2 bases, with 20 bases separating them. The CDR3 loop is CASSRPHRDTYTDTQYF. CDR3 sequence (DNA): TGTGCCAGCAGTCGGCCCCATCGGGACACTTACACAGATACGCAGTATTTT.

Notes on this clonotype: A much larger clone is a single base away; this may be a read error. This chain links TRBV29-1 with TRBJ2-2, with 10 bases fitting TRBD2. CDR1 is SQVTM and CDR2 is ANQGSEA in the germline V gene. The CDR3 covers 15 residues. The DNA for the CDR3 is TGCAGCGTAGCTAGCGGGAGCATCATCACCGAGGAGCTGTTTTTT. Protein sequence: CSVASGSIITEELFF.

In the case of this clonotype: A much more abundant neighbour one base away suggests this may be a read error. The CDR3 DNA is TGTGCCAGCACCCAGGGGGGCACCGTCTTAGCCAAAAACATTCAGTACTTC. This encodes CASTQGGTVLAKNIQYF. The J gene is TRBJ2-4, the V gene TRBV7-2, with D tentatively TRBD1 (7 bases). Germline CDR1 and CDR2: SGHTA and FQGNSA. CDR3 length: 17 amino acids. Trimming removed 7 bases from V and 0 bases from J, with 19 bases in between. Full variable domain (missing parts from reference TRBV7-2 and TRBJ2-4): GAGVSQSPSNKVTEKGKDVELRCDPISGHTALYWYRQSLGQGLEFLIYFQGNSAPDKSGLPSDRFSAERTGGSVSTLTIQRTQQEDSAVYLCASTQGGTVLAKNIQYFGAGTRLSVL.

This clonotype showed up many times. The J gene is TRBJ2-3, the V gene TRBV5-1, with TRBD2 identical over 7 bases. This CDR3 is 16 amino acids long. From germline, CDR1 is SGHRS and CDR2 YFSETQ. Trimming at V came to 4 bases and at J to 4 bases, leaving 12 bases not matched to a gene. CDR3 sequence reads: CASSPYRRESSDTQYF. In nucleotides, the CDR3 is TGCGCCAGCAGCCCGTACCGGCGGGAGTCTTCAGATACGCAGTATTTT.

V usage is TRBV27 and J usage is TRBJ2-5, with 10 nucleotides matching TRBD1. The CDR3 extends over 15 amino acids. The germline V gene encodes CDR1 MNHEY and CDR2 SMNVEV (reference sequence). V shed 6 bases and J 5 bases; nucleotides not matched to a gene: 9. The CDR3 DNA sequence: TGTGCCAGCAGCTATTGGACAGGGGGGGAGGAGACCCAGTACTTC. Translation: CASSYWTGGEETQYF.

With regard to this clonotype: Lacking the conserved final phenylalanine or tryptophan, this CDR3 likely reflects a read error. The chain is built from TRBV5-3 and TRBJ1-5, with TRBD1 matching 7 bases. TRBV5-3 is noted as an ORF with a role that remains uncertain. CDR3 length equals 14 residues. Unmatched junction bases numbered 10, after V lost 8 bases and J lost 5 bases. DNA of the CDR3: TGTGCCAGCAGCCACGGGACAGCATATCAGCCCCAGCATTAT. It specifies CASSHGTAYQPQHY.

This clonotype was seen only a few times. One end of the junction fails to match germline, which may point to a read error. The genes are TRBV27 and TRBJ2-5; weak D call: TRBD1 (6 bases). CDR1 and CDR2 from the germline V gene are MNHEY and SMNVEV (reference sequence). The CDR3 is 12 residues long. DNA of the CDR3: TGTGCCAGCAGAACAGGGCAAGAGCCCCAGTACTTC. It encodes CASRTGQEPQYF.

This clonotype appeared a few times. The J gene is TRBJ2-7, the V gene TRBV14; TRBD1 might be the D (6 bases). The CDR3 is made up of 14 amino acids. The V end lost 2 bases, the J end lost 2 bases, and 10 bases lay between the germline ends. Per the germline V gene, CDR1 is SGHDN and CDR2 is FVKESK. The CDR3 region has the DNA TGTGCCAGCAGCCAAAGGGGGAGAACCTACGAGCAGTACTTC. Protein: CASSQRGRTYEQYF.

V usage is TRBV5-1 and J usage is TRBJ1-1; D not certain. In germline, CDR1 is SGHRS, CDR2 YFSETQ. CDR3 length: 15 residues. The germline V and J ends were trimmed by 0 bases and 7 bases, with 16 bases remaining between them. The CDR3, as DNA: TGCGCCAGCAGCTTGGGGGTAGGCTCTGGCGGTGAAGCTTTCTTT. Translation gives CASSLGVGSGGEAFF.

Ten or more counts support this clonotype. The V gene is TRBV4-1, the J gene TRBJ1-5; D not resolved. CDR1 is MGHRA and CDR2 is YSYEKL in the germline V gene. V was shortened by 0 bases and J by 7 bases, with 7 bases between the two germline ends. The CDR3 consists of 13 residues. The CDR3 spells CASSQEGEQPQHF. The CDR3 nucleotides are TGCGCCAGCAGCCAAGAGGGTGAACAGCCCCAGCATTTT.

This clonotype was detected ten times or more. This chain connects TRBV7-8 to TRBJ2-4, with D hard to call. Trimming took 2 bases from V and 6 from J, leaving 17 bases between them. Germline lookup yields CDR1 SGHVS and CDR2 FQNEAQ. The CDR3 has 16 amino acids. The CDR3 region has the DNA TGTGCCAGCAGCTTAATCGGCAGAAAACCTTTAAACATTCAGTACTTC. It codes for CASSLIGRKPLNIQYF.

This clonotype was counted at least ten times. V usage is TRBV5-4 and J usage is TRBJ2-7; D is unresolved. CDR1 is SGHNT, CDR2 YYREEE, per germline (reference sequence). This CDR3 comprises 14 residues. V lost 2 bases to trimming and J lost 2 bases, with 11 bases between them. The CDR3 region is CASSFAGPTYEQYF. In DNA form, the CDR3 reads TGTGCCAGCAGCTTCGCCGGGCCAACCTACGAGCAGTACTTC.

There are a few counts of this clonotype. The rearrangement links TRBV7-2 to TRBJ2-7, with 8 nucleotides matching TRBD2. The CDR3 is made up of 14 amino acids. V was clipped by 3 bases and J by 0 bases; unmatched bases: 1. Germline CDR1 is SGHTA and CDR2 is FQGNSA. The CDR3 DNA follows: TGTGCCAGCAGCTTGACTAGCGTCTCCTACGAGCAGTACTTC. Residues: CASSLTSVSYEQYF.

This clonotype was recorded a few times. J is TRBJ2-7 and V is TRBV4-1; 16 bases are a match to TRBD2. The germline CDR1 and CDR2 sequences are MGHRA and YSYEKL. The CDR3 runs 20 residues. J lost 4 bases, V lost 4 bases, and 16 bases had no gene match. CDR3 residues: CASSPFLSPGTSGRAYEQYF. The CDR3 DNA follows: TGCGCCAGCAGCCCCTTCCTCAGTCCCGGGACTAGCGGGAGGGCTTACGAGCAGTACTTC.

Comments on this clonotype: A read error may explain this, as a much larger clone is one base away. The CDR3 is CSASVPSSYEQYF. For the CDR3, the DNA is TGCAGTGCTAGTGTCCCGAGCTCCTACGAGCAGTACTTC. The chain employs TRBV20-1 and TRBJ2-7; D gene uncertain. Germline CDR1 and CDR2: DFQATT and SNEGSKA (reference sequence). There are 13 residues in the CDR3. The ends were cut back, 3 bases at V and 0 bases at J, with 9 bases in the middle.

This clonotype showed up many times. This chain links TRBV6-1 with TRBJ2-7; D is ambiguous. Trimming left V 6 bases short and J 3 bases short, with 9 bases between. CDR3 size: 12 residues. The germline gives CDR1 MNHNS, CDR2 SASEGT. DNA for the CDR3: TGTGCCAGCAGGGGTGGGGACTACGAGCAGTACTTC. Protein: CASRGGDYEQYF.

A note on this clonotype: A much larger clone lies a single base off, so this may be a read error. V usage is TRBV15 and J usage is TRBJ1-5; perhaps TRBD1 as D (6 bases). The CDR3 has 15 amino acids. Germline V gene lookup returns CDR1 LNHNV and CDR2 YYDKDF (reference sequence). CDR3 region: CATRTTGRSNRPQHF. CDR3 nucleotides: TGTGCCACCAGAACCACAGGGCGTAGCAATCGGCCCCAGCATTTT.

The chain links TRBV24-1 to TRBJ2-3, with 12 bases that match TRBD2. This CDR3 region has 15 residues. V gave up 7 bases and J gave up 3 bases; unmatched junction bases: 4. Looked up from germline, CDR1 is KGHDR and CDR2 is SFDVKD. CDR3 loop: CATSATSGGTDTQYF. In DNA form, the CDR3 reads TGTGCCACCAGCGCTACTAGCGGGGGGACAGATACGCAGTATTTT.

Ten or more counts support this clonotype. The rearrangement links TRBV6-5 to TRBJ1-2; tentatively, D is TRBD1 (5 bases). The CDR3 covers 13 residues. CDR1 and CDR2 (germline): MNHEY, SVGAGI. Between the trimmed V and J ends, which lost 7 bases and 5 bases, there was a span of 14 bases. Written as DNA, the CDR3 is TGTGCCAGCAAATATAGGGGCGGTTATGGCTACACCTTC. This sequence encodes CASKYRGGYGYTF.

CDR3 sequence (DNA): TGTGCCAGCAGTTCTGAAACCGGGAACCTCAATCGGCCCCAGTACTTC. Amino acids: CASSSETGNLNRPQYF. The rearrangement links TRBV6-5 to TRBJ2-5, with D maybe TRBD2 (5 bases). In germline, CDR1 is MNHEY, CDR2 SVGAGI. The CDR3 runs 16 residues. Trimming stripped 4 bases from V and 9 bases from J, with 24 bases between.

This clonotype turned up a few times. V usage is TRBV27 and J usage is TRBJ2-7; 12 bases agree with TRBD1. V dropped 5 bases and J dropped 4; count of bases not matched to a gene: 3. The germline V gene encodes CDR1 MNHEY and CDR2 SMNVEV (reference sequence). This CDR3 has 14 residues. The CDR3 DNA sequence: TGTGCCAGCAGTGGGACAGGGGGCGCATACGAGCAGTACTTC. Protein sequence: CASSGTGGAYEQYF.

This clonotype was seen a handful of times. The V gene is TRBV9, the J gene TRBJ2-5; 7 positions agree with TRBD2. The ends lost 2 bases at V and 5 bases at J; junction bases unmatched: 3. The CDR3 runs to 13 residues. CDR1 SGDLS and CDR2 YYNGEE come from the germline V gene. CDR3 in DNA: TGTGCCAGCAGCGTCGGAGCGGGGGAGACCCAGTACTTC. It codes for CASSVGAGETQYF.

Remarks on this clonotype: At one boundary the junction diverges from the germline segment, which might be a read error. The chain couples TRBV27 to TRBJ1-4; D may be TRBD1 (6 bases). CDR3 length: 14 amino acids. Germline V gene lookup returns CDR1 MNHEY and CDR2 SMNVEV (reference sequence). The CDR3 sequence: CASSLSGAREKLSF. CDR3 in DNA: TGTGCCAGCAGTTTATCGGGGGCAAGGGAAAAACTGTCTTTT.

The chain employs TRBV7-9 and TRBJ2-7, with 8 bases matching TRBD2. The CDR3 runs 14 residues. The V and J ends lost 4 bases and 2 bases, in that order; junction bases with no gene match: 4. CDR1 and CDR2 from the germline V gene are SEHNR and FQNEAQ (reference sequence). The CDR3 reads CASSSTSETYEQYF. For the CDR3, the DNA is TGTGCCAGCAGCTCGACTAGCGAGACCTACGAGCAGTACTTC.

In this sample, this clonotype turned up a few times. The V gene is TRBV2, the J gene TRBJ2-5; D not resolved. In germline, CDR1 is SNHLY, CDR2 FYNNEI. This CDR3 is 15 amino acids long. V was clipped by 6 bases and J by 2 bases, with 16 bases between them. As DNA, the CDR3 is TGTGCCAGCAGCGATTATCAGAGCTTTCAAGAGACCCAGTACTTC. As protein: CASSDYQSFQETQYF.

The chain combines TRBV19 with TRBJ1-1, with D unclear. V was pared by 11 bases and J by 1 base, with 20 bases between. Germline CDR1 is LNHDA and CDR2 is SQIVND (reference sequence). The CDR3 length is 15 residues. The CDR3 loop is CASLTEGTQNTEAFF. CDR3 DNA: TGTGCCTCACTAACCGAGGGAACACAGAACACTGAAGCTTTCTTT.

The V and J genes are TRBV27 and TRBJ2-7; D is perhaps TRBD1 (5 bases). V lost 6 bases and J 4 bases, leaving 22 bases between the germline ends. Germline-derived CDR1 and CDR2 are MNHEY and SMNVEV (reference sequence). CDR3 length: 16 amino acids. The CDR3 DNA is TGTGCCAGCAGCCTAGTCCCCAGGGTACTCCATTACGAGCAGTACTTC. This codes for CASSLVPRVLHYEQYF.

This clonotype has more than one count but fewer than ten. This rearrangement joins TRBV6-5 to TRBJ1-4; D possibly corresponds to TRBD1 (6 bases). CDR1 is MNHEY, CDR2 SVGAGI, per germline. V was pared by 2 bases and J by 8 bases, with 12 bases between. The CDR3 length is 14 residues. In DNA form, the CDR3 reads TGTGCCAGCAGTTACGGACAGTTCGGGGAAAAACTGTTTTTT. It specifies CASSYGQFGEKLFF.

The V gene is TRBV11-2, the J gene TRBJ2-1; D gene unclear. This CDR3 is built from 14 residues. Germline CDR1 SGHAT, CDR2 FQNNGV. V lost 3 bases and J lost 9, with 15 bases in between. CDR3 loop: CASSFESFGGEQFF. In DNA form, the CDR3 reads TGTGCCAGCAGCTTTGAGTCCTTTGGCGGTGAGCAGTTCTTC.

This clonotype was recorded a few times. The chain links TRBV4-3 to TRBJ2-1; D is uncertain. This CDR3 contains 14 residues. Trimming removed 3 bases at V and 4 bases at J, with 10 bases between. Germline V lookup: CDR1 LGHNA, CDR2 YSLEER. CDR3 region: CASSQPSLYNEQFF. CDR3 in DNA: TGCGCCAGCAGCCAGCCCTCGCTTTACAATGAGCAGTTCTTC.

The chain has TRBV15 and TRBJ2-1; D unclear. The germline gives CDR1 LNHNV, CDR2 YYDKDF (reference sequence). There are 11 residues in the CDR3. Between the trimmed V and J ends, which lost 3 bases and 5 bases, there was a span of 2 bases. The CDR3 region has the DNA TGTGCCACCAGCAGGAACAATGAGCAGTTCTTC. It specifies CATSRNNEQFF.